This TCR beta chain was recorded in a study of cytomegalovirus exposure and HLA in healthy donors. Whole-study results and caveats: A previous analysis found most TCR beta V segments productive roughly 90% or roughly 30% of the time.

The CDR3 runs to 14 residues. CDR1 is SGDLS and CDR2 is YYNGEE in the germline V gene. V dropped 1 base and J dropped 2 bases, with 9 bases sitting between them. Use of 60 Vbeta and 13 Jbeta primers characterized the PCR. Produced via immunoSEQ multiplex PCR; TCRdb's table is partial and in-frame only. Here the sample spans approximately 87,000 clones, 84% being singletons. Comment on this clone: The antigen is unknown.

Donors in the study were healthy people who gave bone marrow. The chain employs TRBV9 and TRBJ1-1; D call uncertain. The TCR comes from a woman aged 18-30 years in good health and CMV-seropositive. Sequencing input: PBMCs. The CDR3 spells CASSVKGSNTEAFF. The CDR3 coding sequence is TGTGCCAGCAGCGTAAAAGGGAGCAACACTGAAGCTTTCTTT.